This TCR beta chain was documented in a study of brain metastases from non-small cell lung cancer. Only in-frame clones appear in the TCRdb table, and some are missing; sequencing was by immunoSEQ multiplex PCR. The data show 14,000 to 15,000 clones, over 75% seen once. V lost 4 bases to trimming and J lost 5 bases; unmatched junction nucleotides: 10. Per germline, CDR1 LGHDT and CDR2 YNNKEL (reference sequence). This CDR3 comprises 16 residues. The rearrangement joins TRBV3-1 (or the pseudogene TRBV3-2) to TRBJ2-1; the match to TRBD2 covers 8 bases. Sequencing used primary lung tumor tissue. This TCR was sampled from a donor at least 40 years old with non-small cell lung cancer. The CDR3 DNA follows: TGTGCCAGCAGCCGCCGGACTAGCCAGACCAACAATGAGCAGTTCTTC. It translates to CASSRRTSQTNNEQFF.